A selection of T cell receptor beta chains follows, all from one sample in a study of shared clonotypes between healthy human individuals. Assay: immunoSEQ multiplex PCR; the TCRdb copy retains only in-frame clones and omits some. Among hundreds of thousands of clones, roughly 77% were seen once, and the ten largest hold over 10%. The sequenced material came from PBMCs. These receptors were collected from a woman in her thirties or forties in good health. Some clones in this sample may be carry-over from other donors' samples. Both conserved end residues are part of each CDR3. The order of the fields is clone size, J gene, V gene, D gene, CDR3 protein, CDR3 DNA. The D gene is left open where the match is weak. Only some rows state a clone size, as once, few, many or a class for expanded clones.

>.|TRBJ2-7|TRBV6-1|TRBD1
CASSEEQGWIYEQYF
TGTGCCAGCAGTGAAGAACAGGGGTGGATCTACGAGCAGTACTTC
>.|TRBJ2-1|TRBV15|TRBD2
CATSREGGSVLNEQFF
TGTGCCACCAGCAGAGAGGGCGGGAGCGTCCTTAATGAGCAGTTCTTC
>.|TRBJ1-6|TRBV30|TRBD1
CAWKVQGDQPLHF
TGTGCCTGGAAAGTACAGGGGGACCAACCCCTCCACTTT
>.|TRBJ2-2|TRBV5-3|.
CARSLDSCRGSKAGELFF
TGTGCCAGAAGCTTGGACAGTTGTCGGGGTAGTAAGGCCGGGGAGCTGTTTTTT
>.|TRBJ2-3|TRBV7-3|TRBD2
CASSLSLAGGSDTQYF
TGTGCCAGCAGCTTAAGTCTAGCGGGAGGGTCGGATACGCAGTATTTT
>once|TRBJ2-7|TRBV14|TRBD2
CASSLDSGRRNEQYF
TGTGCCAGCAGCCTTGATAGCGGGAGGAGGAACGAGCAGTACTTC
>once|TRBJ2-4|TRBV7-2|TRBD2
CASSLGVAGIGFQYF
TGTGCCAGCAGCTTAGGGGTAGCGGGGATCGGATTTCAGTACTTC
>.|TRBJ2-6|TRBV30|TRBD1
CAWGTDLSGANVLTF
TGTGCCTGGGGGACAGACCTCTCTGGGGCCAACGTCCTGACCTTC
>few|TRBJ2-7|TRBV2|.
CASRPMGLYEQYF
TGTGCCAGCAGGCCTATGGGGCTATACGAGCAGTACTTC
>few|TRBJ2-1|TRBV5-4|TRBD1
CASSAGTGGYNEQFF
TGTGCCAGCAGCGCCGGGACAGGGGGCTACAATGAGCAGTTCTTC
>.|TRBJ1-4|TRBV10-3|.
CAISESPVGNEKLFF
TGTGCCATCAGTGAGTCTCCGGTCGGTAATGAAAAACTGTTTTTT
>.|TRBJ2-5|TRBV6-5|TRBD2
CASSYTSGRGETQYF
TGTGCCAGCAGTTATACTAGCGGGAGAGGAGAGACCCAGTACTTC
>.|TRBJ2-7|TRBV12-5|.
CASGLQSGTQSYEQYF
TGTGCTAGTGGTTTACAGTCCGGGACACAGTCCTACGAGCAGTACTTC
>few|TRBJ2-5|TRBV4-3|TRBD2
CASSPQLAGVETQYF
TGCGCCAGCAGCCCTCAGCTAGCGGGAGTTGAGACCCAGTACTTC
>.|TRBJ1-4|TRBV10-2|.
CASSDWQEGKLFF
TGCGCCAGCAGTGATTGGCAAGAAGGAAAACTGTTTTTT
>.|TRBJ2-5|TRBV5-6|.
CASSFYVLGGLETQYF
TGTGCCAGCAGCTTCTACGTACTCGGGGGGCTAGAGACCCAGTACTTC
>.|TRBJ2-7|TRBV2|.
CASSGTEGAYEQYF
TGTGCCAGCAGTGGGACGGAGGGTGCTTACGAGCAGTACTTC
>.|TRBJ1-4|TRBV5-1|.
CASSFGQNNEKLFF
TGCGCCAGCAGCTTCGGACAGAATAATGAAAAACTGTTTTTT
>many|TRBJ2-7|TRBV21-1|.
CASSKVDLVTYEQYF
TGTGCCAGCAGCAAAGTTGACCTAGTCACCTACGAGCAGTACTTC
>few|TRBJ2-1|TRBV6-5|TRBD2
CASRQNTGGYNEQFF
TGTGCCAGCAGGCAGAATACGGGAGGCTACAATGAGCAGTTCTTC
>.|TRBJ1-2|TRBV19|TRBD1
CASSDSRGHIYGYTF
TGTGCCAGTAGTGACTCCAGGGGGCACATCTATGGCTACACCTTC
>.|TRBJ2-1|TRBV6-5|TRBD2
CASQRVAGGYNEQFF
TGTGCCAGCCAAAGGGTAGCGGGAGGCTACAATGAGCAGTTCTTC